The clone carrying this T cell receptor (beta chain) has only one observation. In the original workflow: Estimates of nucleated cell counts were drawn from the amplification of reference gene primers. TCRdb's table, derived via immunoSEQ multiplex PCR, lists solely in-frame clones and lacks some. That table supplies the V and J calls and clone size; D and trimming were determined from the DNA. Found here are roughly 200,000 clones, approximately 90% of them singletons; the top ten hold nearly 0.55%. The sample comes from a study of blood T cell repertoires in COVID-19. Study information: The samples span acute and convalescent COVID-19 from the United States, Italy and Spain. Sources were T cells, B-cell-depleted T cells, or PBMCs; the material itself was cDNA or gDNA.

The germline CDR1 and CDR2 sequences are SGHRS and YFSETQ. There are 16 residues in the CDR3. V lost 3 bases, J lost 0 bases, and 15 bases lay in between. The TCR comes from a man in his fifties with acute or convalescent COVID-19. The specimen was peripheral blood. The genes are TRBV5-1 and TRBJ1-1, with TRBD1 as a possible D gene (6 bases). The CDR3 reads CASSSQGHGMNTEAFF. The DNA for the CDR3 is TGCGCCAGCAGCTCACAGGGCCACGGCATGAACACTGAAGCTTTCTTT.